The 23 T cell receptor beta chains given below trace back to one sample, sequenced in a study of T cell repertoires in cytomegalovirus infection. TCRdb called the reads again in MiXCR, with one record for every CDR3 protein. The table shows about 260,000 distinct CDR3 sequences, with 9.1% occurring only once. The sample was PBMCs. These receptors all stem from a human donor in good health (CMV status not recorded). Some clones in this sample may be carry-over from other donors' samples.

There are many counts of this clonotype. The rearrangement links TRBV7-3 to TRBJ1-1; 8 bases line up with TRBD1. Germline-derived CDR1 and CDR2 are SGHTA and FQGTGA. The length of the CDR3 is 14 residues. V gave up 3 bases and J gave up 1 base; unmatched junction bases: 1. The CDR3 coding sequence is TGTGCCAGCAGCTTTGGGACAGGGAACACTGAAGCTTTCTTT. This gives the protein CASSFGTGNTEAFF.

V is TRBV5-4 and J is TRBJ2-6; no reliable D call. V dropped 0 bases and J dropped 1 base, with 5 bases sitting between them. This CDR3 has 15 residues. Germline loops: CDR1 SGHNT, CDR2 YYREEE (reference sequence). The CDR3 DNA reads TGTGCCAGCAGCTTGGTCCTGTCTGGGGCCAACGTCCTGACTTTC. Translating it yields CASSLVLSGANVLTF.

The chain links TRBV28 to TRBJ1-1; 8 nucleotides line up with TRBD1. The J segment lost 5 bases and the V segment lost 5 bases, leaving 16 bases of the junction unmatched. The germline V gene encodes CDR1 MDHEN and CDR2 SYDVKM. This CDR3 region has 17 residues. For the CDR3, the DNA is TGTGCCAGCAGTCCCTCGGGACAGGAGACGGCGGGGACTGAAGCTTTCTTT. Translating gives CASSPSGQETAGTEAFF. Based on the CDR3 plus reference TRBV28 and TRBJ1-1, the full variable domain is DVKVTQSSRYLVKRTGEKVFLECVQDMDHENMFWYRQDPGLGLRLIYFSYDVKMKEKGDIPEGYSVSREKKERFSLILESASTNQTSMYLCASSPSGQETAGTEAFFGQGTRLTVV.

The V and J genes are TRBV6-2 or TRBV6-3 and TRBJ2-5, with 7 nucleotides matching TRBD2. V was clipped by 2 bases and J by 1 base; unmatched bases: 4. The CDR3 covers 15 residues. The germline V gene has CDR1 MNHEY and CDR2 SVGEGT. The DNA of the CDR3 is TGTGCCAGCAGTTACGGCGGGGGATTCCAAGAGACCCAGTACTTC. It yields the protein CASSYGGGFQETQYF.

This clonotype occurred many times. The CDR3 bases are TGCAGTGCTAGAGCTTCGGGGGTCAGGAACACTGAAGCTTTCTTT. Translation gives CSARASGVRNTEAFF. J is TRBJ1-1 and V is TRBV20-1; the D gene is possibly TRBD1 (5 bases). The V and J ends lost 1 base and 1 base respectively, with 13 bases between them. The CDR3 sequence is 15 residues long. Looked up from germline, CDR1 is DFQATT and CDR2 is SNEGSKA (reference sequence).

There are many counts of this clonotype. The chain couples TRBV7-2 to TRBJ2-1, with 8 bases identical to TRBD2. V was clipped by 5 bases and J by 4 bases; unmatched bases: 7. The CDR3 has 15 amino acids. Germline values: CDR1 SGHTA, CDR2 FQGNSA. DNA for the CDR3: TGTGCCAGCAGCCACGGGAGGGCCGCATACAATGAGCAGTTCTTC. Its protein product is CASSHGRAAYNEQFF.

V is TRBV19 and J is TRBJ2-1; TRBD2 matches at 14 bases. Germline V CDR1 and CDR2: LNHDA, SQIVND (reference sequence). V lost 6 bases and J lost 8; bases outside the gene matches: 9. The CDR3 runs to 16 residues. The CDR3 DNA is TGTGCCAGTAGCCAGCCGGGACTAGCGGGAGTATATGAGCAGTTCTTC. Amino acid sequence: CASSQPGLAGVYEQFF.

This clonotype was observed at least ten times. The chain is built from TRBV7-2 and TRBJ2-3, with TRBD2 matching over 10 bases. The CDR3 covers 19 residues. Germline assignment: CDR1 SGHTA and CDR2 FQGNSA. Trimming removed 8 bases from V and 1 base from J; junction bases left unmatched: 18. CDR3 DNA sequence: TGTGCCAGCGCCCTCGCGGGGTTCGGGACTAGCGCTCGCACAGATACGCAGTATTTT. Translation: CASALAGFGTSARTDTQYF.

At least ten counts were recorded for this clonotype. V and J are TRBV7-2 and TRBJ2-4; 11 nucleotides match TRBD1. The length of the CDR3 is 19 residues. J gave up 1 base and V 3 bases, and 11 bases lay outside the gene matches. Germline CDR1 reads SGHTA; CDR2 reads FQGNSA. The CDR3 reads CASSFPTGQGAYAKNIQYF. The CDR3 nucleotides are TGTGCCAGCAGCTTTCCCACCGGACAGGGGGCTTATGCCAAAAACATTCAGTACTTC.

The table lists this clonotype with many counts. The chain links TRBV19 to TRBJ1-3; tentatively, D is TRBD1 (6 bases). CDR1 LNHDA and CDR2 SQIVND come from the germline V gene (reference sequence). Trimming removed 5 bases from V and 0 bases from J, with 17 bases in between. The CDR3 loop spans 17 amino acids. DNA for the CDR3: TGTGCCAGTAGTGCCCTGAACAGGGTTCCCTCTGGAAACACCATATATTTT. This encodes CASSALNRVPSGNTIYF.

In this sample, this clonotype turned up many times. The chain has TRBV7-3 and TRBJ2-3; 7 positions agree with TRBD1. There are 15 residues in the CDR3. The ends lost 4 bases at V and 5 bases at J; junction bases unmatched: 9. The germline CDR1 and CDR2 sequences are SGHTA and FQGTGA. Here the CDR3 DNA reads TGTGCCAGCAGCTCGGTCGGACAGGCGCAAGATACGCAGTATTTT. It yields the protein CASSSVGQAQDTQYF.

There are many counts of this clonotype. This chain uses TRBV12-3 or TRBV12-4 with TRBJ2-1; D might be TRBD1 (6 bases). V was trimmed by 6 bases and J by 7 bases, leaving 19 bases between them. The CDR3 has 15 amino acids. The CDR3: CASSPQIGDKNEQFF. DNA of the CDR3: TGTGCCAGCAGCCCCCAAATAGGGGACAAGAATGAGCAGTTCTTC.

This clonotype was recorded at least ten times. The V and J genes are TRBV6-1 and TRBJ1-2; 9 bases match TRBD1. Germline loops: CDR1 MNHNS, CDR2 SASEGT. V trimming: 5 bases; J trimming: 3 bases; junction bases outside the gene matches: 4. The CDR3 spans 14 residues. The CDR3 DNA follows: TGTGCCAGCAGTCCGGGACAGGGACACTATGGCTACACCTTC. It yields the protein CASSPGQGHYGYTF.

This clonotype was recorded many times. The rearrangement uses TRBV4-3 and TRBJ1-3, with D uncertain. Trimming pared 0 bases from V and 0 bases from J, leaving 9 bases between. CDR3 length: 16 residues. CDR1 and CDR2 from the germline V gene are LGHNA and YSLEER. For the CDR3, the DNA is TGCGCCAGCAGCCAAGATGGCAGACACTCTGGAAACACCATATATTTT. It translates to CASSQDGRHSGNTIYF.

This clonotype appeared many times. The rearrangement joins TRBV7-2 to TRBJ2-1; D gene ambiguous. CDR3 length equals 11 residues. The ends were cut back, 3 bases at V and 7 bases at J, with 4 bases in the middle. CDR1 SGHTA and CDR2 FQGNSA come from the germline V gene. DNA of the CDR3: TGTGCCAGCAGCTTGTTGAATGAGCAGTTCTTC. Translation gives CASSLLNEQFF.

The sample holds many counts of this clonotype. The genes are TRBV7-2 and TRBJ2-7, with D uncertain. Trimming stripped 2 bases from V and 3 bases from J, with 5 bases between. The CDR3 is 12 residues long. Germline V gene lookup returns CDR1 SGHTA and CDR2 FQGNSA. The CDR3 is CASSLYNYEQYF. The CDR3 DNA is TGTGCCAGCAGCTTATACAACTACGAGCAGTACTTC.

This clonotype was counted many times. This rearrangement joins TRBV27 to TRBJ2-1, with D perhaps given as TRBD1 or TRBD2 (6 bases each). The germline V gene encodes CDR1 MNHEY and CDR2 SMNVEV (reference sequence). The CDR3 totals 19 residues. The germline V and J ends were trimmed by 2 bases and 1 base, with 21 bases remaining between them. CDR3 sequence (DNA): TGTGCCAGCAGTTTACGTGAGGGGGGAGAAGCCTTGTCCTACAATGAGCAGTTCTTC. Translating gives CASSLREGGEALSYNEQFF.

This clonotype was detected many times. This chain links TRBV6-2 or TRBV6-3 with TRBJ1-1; no definite D call. V lost 4 bases and J 3 bases, leaving 6 bases between the germline ends. The CDR3 loop spans 12 amino acids. Looked up from germline, CDR1 is MNHEY and CDR2 is SVGEGT. CDR3 DNA: TGTGCCAGCAGTTCGGATTACACTGAAGCTTTCTTT. It yields the protein CASSSDYTEAFF.

This clonotype was seen many times. This chain joins TRBV7-2 and TRBJ1-6; the D gene is possibly TRBD1 (5 bases). V lost 2 bases, J lost 8 bases, and 13 bases lay in between. The CDR3 is 15 amino acids. Germline CDR1 SGHTA, CDR2 FQGNSA. As DNA, the CDR3 is TGTGCCAGCAGCTTAAGGAGGGGAGCGTATTCACCCCTCCACTTT. Translation gives CASSLRRGAYSPLHF.

The CDR3 protein is CASSPPGTGNPTDTQYF. CDR3 nucleotides: TGTGCCAGCTCACCACCCGGGACAGGGAACCCCACAGATACGCAGTATTTT. V usage is TRBV18 and J usage is TRBJ2-3, with TRBD1 identical over 9 bases. The CDR3 loop spans 17 amino acids. V gave up 0 bases and J gave up 2 bases; unmatched junction bases: 6. Per germline, CDR1 KGHSH and CDR2 LQKENI.

This clonotype was detected ten times or more. The CDR3 sequence: CASSNLVQSEFF. The CDR3, as DNA: TGTGCCAGCAGCAACCTCGTACAGTCTGAGTTCTTC. The rearrangement uses TRBV7-9 and TRBJ2-1; D remains unclear. Germline V gene data show CDR1 as SEHNR and CDR2 as FQNEAQ (reference sequence). The CDR3 is made up of 12 amino acids. V was shortened by 5 bases and J by 14 bases, with 16 bases between the two germline ends.

This clonotype showed up many times. The genes are TRBV4-3 and TRBJ1-6; tentatively, D is TRBD1 (5 bases). The CDR3 consists of 17 residues. Germline V CDR1 and CDR2: LGHNA, YSLEER. V lost 1 base, J lost 7 bases, and 17 bases lay in between. CDR3 nucleotides: TGCGCCAGCAGCCAAGTCTTGGGGGTCCGCACGAATTCACCCCTCCACTTT. It codes for CASSQVLGVRTNSPLHF.

This clonotype was seen only a few times. This chain uses TRBV15 with TRBJ2-7; maybe TRBD1 (5 bases). The germline V gene encodes CDR1 LNHNV and CDR2 YYDKDF (reference sequence). V dropped 1 base and J dropped 5 bases, with 12 bases sitting between them. The CDR3 extends over 14 amino acids. The CDR3 DNA sequence: TGTGCCACCAGCAGAGCTCATGGGGCCCACGAGCAGTACTTC. This gives the protein CATSRAHGAHEQYF.